These 2 T cell receptor beta chains came from one sample sequenced in a study of T cells in Graves' hyperthyroidism and ophthalmopathy. The investigators amplified TCR beta CDR3 regions from RNA transcripts. Primed by the HTBI set, a first-round RT-PCR was run on the TCR CDR3. TCRdb fed the multiplex PCR reads into MiXCR, producing one record per CDR3 protein. This table has some 180,000 distinct CDR3 sequences, 15% to 20% appearing once. Sequencing was done on a sample of blood. The receptors here all came from a woman between 45 and 60 years old with Graves' hyperthyroidism.

This clonotype was observed at least ten times. This rearrangement joins TRBV6-1 to TRBJ1-6, with D tentatively TRBD1 (6 bases). This CDR3 spans 15 amino acids. CDR1 and CDR2 from the germline V gene are MNHNS and SASEGT. With 7 bases removed from V and 7 bases from J, the gap between germline ends came to 17 bases. DNA of the CDR3: TGTGCCAGCAATCCGGCCGGACAGCCAAATTCACCCCTCCACTTT. It is translated as CASNPAGQPNSPLHF.

This clonotype was observed many times. CDR3 bases: TGTGCCAGCAGTGGGGGACAGGGTAACATTCAGTACTTC. As protein: CASSGGQGNIQYF. This chain links TRBV2 with TRBJ2-4; TRBD1 matches at 9 bases. The germline V gene encodes CDR1 SNHLY and CDR2 FYNNEI. J lost 7 bases, V lost 4 bases, and 2 bases had no gene match. The CDR3 contains 13 residues.